This T cell receptor (beta chain) was captured by sequencing in a study of blood T cell repertoires in COVID-19 (dated by TCRdb to 2018 to 2021). For the wider study: The collaborator samples originated in the United States, Italy and Spain and spanned the acute and convalescent phases of COVID-19. The prospective study material was composed of cDNA or gDNA derived from T cells, B-cell-depleted T cells, or PBMCs. The repertoires were released in a freely available public database intended as a resource for research on the immune response to SARS-CoV-2. Subjects who had been exposed to COVID-19, were actively infected with it, or had recovered from it provided the deeply sampled blood TCRbeta repertoires that made up the dataset. The samples were drawn from the first 160 participants of the ongoing ImmuneRACE study and from roughly 1,300 subjects provided by 6 global collaborators. The sample metadata nearly always contained a de-identified subject ID, COVID-19 status, age in years and sex. Where HLA class I and class II types were available, the types were taken from metadata supplied by the sample provider, not from assay-based typing.

The CDR3 numbers 15 residues from cysteine through phenylalanine. Left in the record is the CDR3 DNA by itself, 45 bases read in frame from the first base. Trimming removed 5 bases from V and 5 bases from J; the gene matches leave 10 bases unexplained. Per the germline V gene, SGHVS is the CDR1 and FNYEAQ is the CDR2. Participants in the prospective study were enrolled through a virtual design, were aged about 18 to 90 years, and lived in about two dozen United States geographic areas. Cohort assignment in the prospective study relied on participant-reported clinical history from a screening survey and a study questionnaire. In the prospective study, mobile phlebotomists collected whole blood, serum and a nasopharyngeal or oropharyngeal swab from each participant. Additional blood draws and questionnaires over an approximately two-month period could optionally be provided by prospective study participants. Before DNA extraction, blood samples from the prospective study were shipped at room temperature or frozen.

The paper as a whole reports these results and caveats: The amount of clinical and demographic metadata varied by source and participant and was provided uncurated.

With regard to this clone: It has no known antigen specificity. No much larger clone exists at a distance of one base, and base qualities are not known.

TCRbeta CDR3 regions were amplified from genomic DNA by means of the immunoSEQ Assay, a bias-controlled multiplex PCR. As for the original processing: The number of nucleated cells in each sample was estimated by amplification of reference gene primers within the assay. To quantify the absolute abundance of each unique TCRbeta CDR3 rearrangement, sequence reads were collapsed and filtered. For each sample, productive Simpson clonality was calculated as the square root of Simpson's diversity index across productive rearrangements. TCRdb provides this immuneACCESS table in a form limited to in-frame rearrangements. Some clones are lacking; in checked studies, under half of them reflect an unresolved V gene, and why the rest are absent is not known. D and trimming come from the DNA, and the V and J calls and clone size come from that table. For this sample there are approximately 230,000 clones; roughly 87% appear just once. The top ten clones comprise roughly 6% of the sample.

The sequence was collected from a woman aged 30 to 39 with acute COVID-19. The chain uses TRBV7-6 and TRBJ2-5, and TRBD1 aligns with 8 junction nucleotides. Sequencing was performed on PBMCs or T cells enriched from blood (not recorded which). The CDR3 loop reads CASSLRQGNAETQYF. The DNA sequence is given as TGTGCCAGCAGCCTGAGACAGGGGAACGCGGAGACCCAGTACTTC.